A single sample is the source of the 26 T cell receptor beta chains below, sequenced in a study of beta chain features in type 1 diabetes. General observations from the study: Significant though moderate, a shortening of TCRB CDR3s appeared in all four CD4+ subsets of Type 1 diabetes patients.

For these receptors, no antigen is known. Sequencing targeted expressed TCRB transcripts, as all isolated RNA had been reverse transcribed. TCRdb's table, derived via immunoSEQ multiplex PCR, lists solely in-frame clones and lacks some. The data show about 22,000 clones, about 50% seen once. The sample was stem cell memory CD4+ T cells from blood. Receptors originate from a man aged 18 to 29 with type 1 diabetes.

V and J are TRBV2 and TRBJ1-1; D call uncertain. The CDR3 contains 13 residues. Germline V gene lookup returns CDR1 SNHLY and CDR2 FYNNEI. The V and J ends lost 10 bases and 2 bases respectively, with 14 bases between them. CDR3 protein: CATRREINTEAFF. The CDR3, as DNA: TGTGCCACGAGGAGGGAAATAAACACTGAAGCTTTCTTT.

In this sample, this clone turned up a few times. The chain employs TRBV5-1 and TRBJ2-4; a possible D gene is TRBD2 (5 bases). The V gene's germline CDR1 is SGHRS and CDR2 YFSETQ. Trimming left V 4 bases short and J 5 bases short, with 16 bases between. CDR3 size: 15 residues. CDR3 residues: CASSVQVPEENIQYF. CDR3 coding DNA: TGCGCCAGCAGCGTGCAGGTGCCGGAGGAAAACATTCAGTACTTC. Complete variable domain (other parts from reference TRBV5-1 and TRBJ2-4): KAGVTQTPRYLIKTRGQQVTLSCSPISGHRSVSWYQQTPGQGLQFLFEYFSETQRNKGNFPGRFSGRQFSNSRSEMNVSTLELGDSALYLCASSVQVPEENIQYFGAGTRLSVL.

The gene calls are TRBV18 and TRBJ2-3, with a possible D match to TRBD1 (5 bases). This CDR3 region has 16 residues. V was shortened by 3 bases and J by 5 bases, with 18 bases between the two germline ends. Germline V gene lookup returns CDR1 KGHSH and CDR2 LQKENI. CDR3 nucleotides: TGTGCCAGCTCACCGCCGGGCGCAGGGTGGGGAGATACGCAGTATTTT. Translating gives CASSPPGAGWGDTQYF.

The chain carries TRBV19 and TRBJ2-4, with TRBD2 matching over 7 bases. Germline assignment: CDR1 LNHDA and CDR2 SQIVND (reference sequence). The V gene end was trimmed by 9 bases and the J gene end by 2 bases; junction bases not matched to a gene: 10. The CDR3 loop spans 15 amino acids. This CDR3 is CASGGFGTTKNIQYF. CDR3 sequence (DNA): TGTGCCAGCGGGGGATTTGGGACTACCAAAAACATTCAGTACTTC.

This clone has more than one count but fewer than ten. This chain uses TRBV18 with TRBJ1-2, with 8 bases aligning to TRBD1. The V segment lost 3 bases and the J segment 3 bases; nucleotides outside the gene matches: 9. Germline-derived CDR1 and CDR2 are KGHSH and LQKENI. The CDR3 runs 16 residues. Here the CDR3 DNA reads TGTGCCAGCTCACCCGTTACCTCAGGGGGCGACTATGGCTACACCTTC. Its translation is CASSPVTSGGDYGYTF. The full variable domain, its missing parts supplied by reference TRBV18 and TRBJ1-2, is NAGVMQNPRHLVRRRGQEARLRCSPMKGHSHVYWYRQLPEEGLKFMVYLQKENIIDESGMPKERFSAEFPKEGPSILRIQQVVRGDSAAYFCASSPVTSGGDYGYTFGSGTRLTVV.

The J gene is TRBJ1-1, the V gene TRBV28; D call uncertain. The CDR3 is 14 residues long. Germline V lookup: CDR1 MDHEN, CDR2 SYDVKM. Trimming removed 6 bases from V and 0 bases from J, with 11 bases in between. This chain's CDR3 is CASRVTRMNTEAFF. DNA of the CDR3: TGTGCCAGCAGAGTGACACGCATGAACACTGAAGCTTTCTTT.

Only a few counts were recorded for this clone. J is TRBJ2-3 and V is TRBV13; 7 bases are a match to TRBD2. CDR1 PRHDT and CDR2 FYEKMQ come from the germline V gene (reference sequence). With 0 bases clipped from V and 0 bases from J, the junction kept 6 bases outside the gene matches. This CDR3 spans 17 amino acids. This chain's CDR3 is CASSLGISGKSTDTQYF. In nucleotides, the CDR3 is TGTGCCAGCAGCTTAGGCATAAGCGGGAAAAGCACAGATACGCAGTATTTT.

CDR3: CATSYPRQRGGSSVGYNEQFF. CDR3 DNA: TGTGCCACCAGCTATCCTCGGCAGCGGGGGGGTTCTTCAGTCGGCTACAATGAGCAGTTCTTC. This chain links TRBV15 with TRBJ2-1; 10 nucleotides line up with TRBD2. The CDR3 consists of 21 residues. The V segment lost 5 bases and the J segment 3 bases; nucleotides outside the gene matches: 22. CDR1 is LNHNV and CDR2 is YYDKDF in the germline V gene (reference sequence). Filled out from reference TRBV15 and TRBJ2-1, the complete variable domain reads DAMVIQNPRYQVTQFGKPVTLSCSQTLNHNVMYWYQQKSSQAPKLLFHYYDKDFNNEADTPDNFQSRRPNTSFCFLDIRSPGLGDTAMYLCATSYPRQRGGSSVGYNEQFFGPGTRLTVL.

The J gene is TRBJ2-4, the V gene TRBV4-1, with 12 bases lining up with TRBD1. The CDR3 covers 15 residues. In germline, CDR1 is MGHRA, CDR2 YSYEKL. J gave up 6 bases and V 4 bases, and 4 bases lay outside the gene matches. CDR3 residues: CASSPWGQGANIQYF. CDR3 bases: TGCGCCAGCAGCCCGTGGGGACAGGGGGCAAACATTCAGTACTTC.

This clone came up a few times. The chain couples TRBV5-6 to TRBJ1-4; tentative D call: TRBD1 (5 bases). Germline lookup yields CDR1 SGHDT and CDR2 YYEEEE. The CDR3 runs 14 residues. Trimming removed 0 bases from V and 8 bases from J, with 11 bases in between. In DNA form, the CDR3 reads TGTGCCAGCAGCTTGGAAGGGGTAGGCGAAAAACTGTTTTTT. Its translation is CASSLEGVGEKLFF.

This clone came up a few times. This sequence joins TRBV30 and TRBJ2-1, with 10 positions matching TRBD2. The J segment lost 9 bases and the V segment lost 4 bases, leaving 9 bases of the junction unmatched. The CDR3 is 14 amino acids. CDR1 and CDR2 (germline): GTSNPN, SVGIG (reference sequence). CDR3 DNA: TGTGCCTGGACGCTAGCGGGGGCTGGCGGTGAGCAGTTCTTC. It encodes CAWTLAGAGGEQFF.

The chain is built from TRBV28 and TRBJ1-4, with D perhaps TRBD1 (5 bases). Germline V gene lookup returns CDR1 MDHEN and CDR2 SYDVKM. This CDR3 contains 16 residues. Between the trimmed V and J ends, which lost 2 bases and 8 bases, there was a span of 18 bases. The CDR3 spells CASSLAPQAQGEKLFF. CDR3 in DNA: TGTGCCAGCAGTTTAGCCCCACAGGCTCAAGGGGAAAAACTGTTTTTT.

This chain joins TRBV7-7 and TRBJ1-1; D not certain. CDR1 is SSHAT, CDR2 FNYEAQ, per germline (reference sequence). The germline V and J ends were trimmed by 5 bases and 1 base, with 11 bases remaining between them. This CDR3 comprises 14 residues. For the CDR3, the DNA is TGTGCCAGCAGCCCTCCGGGGAAGAACACTGAAGCTTTCTTT. Residues: CASSPPGKNTEAFF.

The rearrangement joins TRBV15 to TRBJ2-7, with D possibly matching TRBD1 (6 bases). The germline gives CDR1 LNHNV, CDR2 YYDKDF (reference sequence). With 4 bases removed from V and 4 bases from J, the gap between germline ends came to 11 bases. CDR3 length equals 13 residues. This CDR3 is CATSTGTNYEQYF. The CDR3 bases are TGTGCCACCAGCACCGGGACAAATTACGAGCAGTACTTC.

This rearrangement joins TRBV7-2 to TRBJ2-5; TRBD1 aligns across 11 bases. CDR1 and CDR2 from the germline V gene are SGHTA and FQGNSA. V lost 5 bases to trimming and J lost 2 bases; unmatched junction nucleotides: 1. The CDR3 contains 14 residues. The CDR3 DNA follows: TGTGCCAGCAGCCGGGACAGGGGGCAAGAGACCCAGTACTTC. Protein product: CASSRDRGQETQYF.

V is TRBV7-9 and J is TRBJ1-4, with 9 nucleotides matching TRBD1. CDR3 length: 16 amino acids. V shed 2 bases, J shed 7 bases, and the junction held 8 bases outside the gene matches. The germline gives CDR1 SEHNR, CDR2 FQNEAQ (reference sequence). CDR3 residues: CASSLNLDRGFEKLFF. CDR3 nucleotide sequence: TGTGCCAGCAGCTTAAACCTGGACAGGGGCTTTGAAAAACTGTTTTTT.

Only a few counts were recorded for this clone. The chain couples TRBV7-2 to TRBJ2-3, with 7 bases aligning to TRBD2. The V gene end was trimmed by 0 bases and the J gene end by 4 bases; junction bases not matched to a gene: 1. This CDR3 has 14 amino acids. Germline values: CDR1 SGHTA, CDR2 FQGNSA. The CDR3 region is CASSLAGLADTQYF. Written as DNA, the CDR3 is TGTGCCAGCAGCTTAGCTGGACTAGCAGATACGCAGTATTTT.

This clone was found a few times. The V and J genes are TRBV13 and TRBJ2-7; possibly TRBD2 for D (6 bases). Germline assignment: CDR1 PRHDT and CDR2 FYEKMQ (reference sequence). This CDR3 is 13 amino acids long. The V gene lost 4 bases and the J gene lost 6 bases, with 13 bases spanning the gap. As DNA, the CDR3 is TGTGCCAGCAGCTCAAACCTAGCGCTCGAGCAGTACTTC. As protein: CASSSNLALEQYF.

This rearrangement joins TRBV7-7 to TRBJ1-5, with no clear D. CDR3 length equals 13 residues. Trimming shortened V by 1 base and J by 4 bases, and 5 bases separated the two germline ends. The germline CDR1 and CDR2 sequences are SSHAT and FNYEAQ (reference sequence). The chain's CDR3 is CASSLGTNQPQHF. CDR3 sequence (DNA): TGTGCCAGCAGCTTAGGTACAAATCAGCCCCAGCATTTT.

In this sample, this clone turned up a few times. The CDR3 is CASSQGTSGVGADTQYF. As DNA, the CDR3 is TGTGCCAGCAGCCAGGGTACTAGCGGGGTAGGTGCAGATACGCAGTATTTT. This chain links TRBV4-2 with TRBJ2-3; 10 bases line up with TRBD2. Unmatched junction bases numbered 10, after V lost 3 bases and J lost 4 bases. The germline V gene has CDR1 LGHNA and CDR2 YNFKEQ. The CDR3 spans 17 residues.

CDR3 in DNA: TGTGCCAGCTCACCACCCCAGCGGCTAGCGGGAGGCGGGGATACGCAGTATTTT. This translates into CASSPPQRLAGGGDTQYF. This rearrangement joins TRBV18 to TRBJ2-3; 11 bases are shared with TRBD2. The CDR3 length is 18 residues. CDR1 and CDR2 from the germline V gene are KGHSH and LQKENI. Trimming at V came to 0 bases and at J to 6 bases, leaving 11 bases not matched to a gene.

This clone was found a few times. V gene TRBV29-1 combines with J gene TRBJ1-3, with D possibly TRBD1 on 5 matching bases. V lost 7 bases and J lost 0, with 16 bases in between. CDR1 is SQVTM, CDR2 ANQGSEA, per germline. This CDR3 is built from 15 residues. Here the CDR3 reads CSAGGGADSGNTIYF. CDR3 DNA sequence: TGCAGCGCTGGGGGAGGGGCGGACTCTGGAAACACCATATATTTT.

The chain links TRBV11-3 to TRBJ2-1, with D possibly being TRBD2 (6 bases). The germline V gene encodes CDR1 SGHNT and CDR2 YENEEA. The CDR3 runs to 15 residues. Trimming stripped 2 bases from V and 2 bases from J, with 10 bases between. In DNA form, the CDR3 reads TGTGCCAGCAGCTTAAGGAGGGGACCCTACAATGAGCAGTTCTTC. Protein sequence: CASSLRRGPYNEQFF.

This clone was seen a handful of times. The gene calls are TRBV7-2 and TRBJ1-2; 7 bases line up with TRBD1. This CDR3 spans 17 amino acids. The trim removed 7 bases at V and 3 bases at J, leaving 17 bases unmatched. Germline V gives CDR1 SGHTA, CDR2 FQGNSA. DNA for the CDR3: TGTGCCAGCACTCCAGGGGTGTTTGACAGGGCTGACTATGGCTACACCTTC. Translation: CASTPGVFDRADYGYTF.

This clone was recorded once. V gene TRBV5-1 combines with J gene TRBJ2-7, with 7 bases lining up with TRBD2. V trimming: 5 bases; J trimming: 2 bases; junction bases outside the gene matches: 13. This CDR3 is built from 16 residues. Per the germline V gene, CDR1 is SGHRS and CDR2 is YFSETQ. CDR3 DNA sequence: TGCGCCAGCAGGCCATCTAGCGGCGGGCGGGCCTACGAGCAGTACTTC. This codes for CASRPSSGGRAYEQYF.

About this clone: Its ends do not fully match the called genes, so a read error is possible. The CDR3, as DNA: TGTGCCAACTCACCGGGTATTCTAGCGACTACCTACGAGCAGTACTTC. It yields the protein CANSPGILATTYEQYF. The V call is TRBV18, the J call TRBJ2-7; a possible D gene is TRBD2 (6 bases). This CDR3 region has 16 residues. Germline-derived CDR1 and CDR2 are KGHSH and LQKENI.